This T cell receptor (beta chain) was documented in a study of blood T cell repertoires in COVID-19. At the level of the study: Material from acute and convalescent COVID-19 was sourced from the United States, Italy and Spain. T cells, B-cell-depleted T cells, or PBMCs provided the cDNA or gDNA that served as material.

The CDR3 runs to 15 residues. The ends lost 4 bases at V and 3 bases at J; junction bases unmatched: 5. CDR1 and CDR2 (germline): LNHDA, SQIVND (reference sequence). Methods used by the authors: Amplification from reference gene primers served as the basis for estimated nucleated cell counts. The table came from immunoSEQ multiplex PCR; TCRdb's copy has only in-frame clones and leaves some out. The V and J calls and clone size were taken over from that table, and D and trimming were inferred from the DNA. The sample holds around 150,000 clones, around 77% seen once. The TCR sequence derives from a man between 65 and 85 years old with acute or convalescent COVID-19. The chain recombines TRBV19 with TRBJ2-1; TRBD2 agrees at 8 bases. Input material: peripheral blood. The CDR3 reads CASSRESGGYNEQFF. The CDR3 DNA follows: TGTGCCAGTAGTAGAGAGAGCGGGGGCTACAATGAGCAGTTCTTC.